These 15 T cell receptor beta chains share one sample of origin, sequenced in a study of T-cell memory formation after mild COVID-19. TCRdb re-called the 5' RACE reads with MiXCR, one entry per CDR3 protein. This sample has a few hundred thousand distinct CDR3 sequences; around 21% occur once, and the top ten carry about 12%. Sequenced: PBMCs or a T cell subset sorted from them (not recorded which). The receptors come from an adult woman who had mild COVID-19 (a few samples of this study predate the infection). Cell type and time point are not known.

The chain couples TRBV3-1 to TRBJ1-1; no firm D call. V lost 1 base and J lost 9, with 9 bases in between. This CDR3 has 12 residues. Per the germline V gene, CDR1 is LGHDT and CDR2 is YNNKEL (reference sequence). The CDR3 DNA sequence: TGTGCCAGCAGCCAAGCGCGGACTCAAGCTTTCTTT. Its translation is CASSQARTQAFF.

This rearrangement joins TRBV6-4 to TRBJ1-2, with D maybe TRBD1 (5 bases). Germline V gene lookup returns CDR1 MRHNA and CDR2 SNTAGT. CDR3 size: 11 residues. V was trimmed by 2 bases and J by 13 bases, leaving 11 bases between them. DNA for the CDR3: TGTGCCAGCAGTGACGGGGGGTCCTCCACCTTC. Residues: CASSDGGSSTF.

This clonotype was seen more than once but under ten times. This chain joins TRBV6-5 and TRBJ2-2; D gene unclear. Germline values: CDR1 MNHEY, CDR2 SVGAGI. Between the trimmed V and J ends, which lost 3 bases and 4 bases, there was a span of 18 bases. This CDR3 is built from 17 residues. DNA of the CDR3: TGTGCCAGCAGTTATTTTAGTTCGGGTTTAGGCACCGGGGAGCTGTTTTTT. Translated: CASSYFSSGLGTGELFF.

This clonotype was seen repeatedly, ten times or more. The gene calls are TRBV7-9 and TRBJ1-1; D is unresolved. The CDR3 is made up of 12 amino acids. Trimming left V 2 bases short and J 3 bases short, with 4 bases between. Germline values: CDR1 SEHNR, CDR2 FQNEAQ (reference sequence). The CDR3 sequence: CASSLSDTEAFF. DNA for the CDR3: TGTGCCAGCAGCTTATCGGACACTGAAGCTTTCTTT.

This clonotype showed up many times. The chain uses TRBV19 and TRBJ2-1; D might be TRBD2 (6 bases). CDR1 and CDR2 (germline): LNHDA, SQIVND (reference sequence). The CDR3 has 15 residues. V gave up 4 bases and J gave up 4 bases, with 14 bases separating them. CDR3 amino acids: CASSKWVAAYNEQFF. In DNA, the CDR3 is TGTGCCAGTAGTAAGTGGGTAGCGGCGTACAATGAGCAGTTCTTC.

This clonotype occurred a few times. V and J are TRBV7-9 and TRBJ2-5, with no clear D. The germline gives CDR1 SEHNR, CDR2 FQNEAQ (reference sequence). This CDR3 contains 14 residues. V was shortened by 5 bases and J by 3 bases, with 13 bases between the two germline ends. CDR3 loop: CASSPVEVKETQYF. As DNA, the CDR3 is TGTGCCAGCAGCCCCGTCGAGGTGAAAGAGACCCAGTACTTC.

The chain carries TRBV4-1 and TRBJ2-2; 7 bases are a match to TRBD1. The CDR3 extends over 16 amino acids. Losses at the gene ends were 0 bases for V and 5 bases for J; bases not matched to a gene: 6. Germline CDR1 reads MGHRA; CDR2 reads YSYEKL. CDR3 in amino acids: CASSQEGTVGTGELFF. For the CDR3, the DNA is TGCGCCAGCAGCCAAGAAGGGACAGTTGGAACCGGGGAGCTGTTTTTT.

The J gene is TRBJ1-1, the V gene TRBV4-3, with a possible D match to TRBD1 (5 bases). Germline V gene data show CDR1 as LGHNA and CDR2 as YSLEER. The CDR3 is 17 residues long. The germline V and J ends were trimmed by 2 bases and 6 bases, with 22 bases remaining between them. The CDR3, as DNA: TGCGCCAGCAGCCAAACATCCAACCTGGGGGGTCGGTCTGAAGCTTTCTTT. Amino acid sequence: CASSQTSNLGGRSEAFF.

This chain links TRBV7-6 with TRBJ2-5; 9 positions match TRBD1. V lost 6 bases to trimming and J lost 5 bases; unmatched junction nucleotides: 10. The CDR3 runs to 15 residues. Germline values: CDR1 SGHVS, CDR2 FNYEAQ. The DNA for the CDR3 is TGTGCCAGCAGTCGCGCAGGACAGGGGCTCGAGACCCAGTACTTC. It codes for CASSRAGQGLETQYF.

The chain recombines TRBV20-1 with TRBJ1-3; D may be TRBD1 (6 bases). V was trimmed by 6 bases and J by 0 bases, leaving 9 bases between them. There are 13 residues in the CDR3. Germline CDR1 and CDR2: DFQATT and SNEGSKA (reference sequence). The CDR3 region has the DNA TGCAGTGCCAGGGGACCCTCTGGAAACACCATATATTTT. Protein sequence: CSARGPSGNTIYF.

This chain uses TRBV7-6 with TRBJ2-2; 8 nucleotides line up with TRBD2. Per germline, CDR1 SGHVS and CDR2 FNYEAQ. The CDR3 has 18 residues. J gave up 1 base and V 7 bases, and 14 bases lay outside the gene matches. CDR3 in DNA: TGTGCCAGCATCTCTCTCCACGGACTAGCAGAGAACACCGGGGAGCTGTTTTTT. Translated, it gives CASISLHGLAENTGELFF.

The chain couples TRBV25-1 to TRBJ2-1; 9 bases fit TRBD1. With 7 bases clipped from V and 7 bases from J, the junction kept 8 bases outside the gene matches. CDR3 length equals 14 residues. CDR1 MGHDK and CDR2 SYGVNS come from the germline V gene. The CDR3 DNA reads TGTGCCAGCAATCGACAGGGGGGGCGGAATGAGCAGTTCTTC. Protein sequence: CASNRQGGRNEQFF.

This clonotype showed up just a few times. This sequence joins TRBV6-5 and TRBJ2-1; tentative D call: TRBD1 (6 bases). The CDR3 sequence is 16 residues long. Germline V gene sequence: CDR1 MNHEY, CDR2 SVGAGI. Trimming took 0 bases from V and 7 from J, leaving 16 bases between them. CDR3 DNA sequence: TGTGCCAGCAGTTACTCGAAATACAGGGATCCTAATGAGCAGTTCTTC. Protein: CASSYSKYRDPNEQFF.

The CDR3 protein is CASSSGRGDTEAFF. CDR3 in DNA: TGCGCCAGCAGCTCGGGCCGTGGGGATACTGAAGCTTTCTTT. This sequence joins TRBV4-1 and TRBJ1-1; D call uncertain. This CDR3 is 14 amino acids long. V lost 5 bases, J lost 5 bases, and 15 bases lay in between. Germline CDR1 MGHRA, CDR2 YSYEKL.

This clonotype was observed a handful of times. The chain has TRBV7-2 and TRBJ2-2; no definite D call. V gave up 1 base and J gave up 6 bases, with 6 bases separating them. CDR1 and CDR2 from the germline V gene are SGHTA and FQGNSA. This CDR3 is 13 amino acids long. CDR3 sequence reads: CASSLVRSGELFF. The DNA of the CDR3 is TGTGCCAGCAGCTTAGTACGATCCGGGGAGCTGTTTTTT.